The 27 T cell receptor beta chains reported below all come from one sample, sequenced in a study of identifying expanded T cells in peripheral blood. TCRdb's copy holds only in-frame clones and misses some; the assay was immunoSEQ multiplex PCR. The sample includes about 91,000 clones, more than 70% of them seen just once. Sequencing was performed on blood. These receptors all stem from a person aged 18 to 70 in good health.

The chain joins TRBV5-6 to TRBJ2-7; unclear D gene. Germline V lookup: CDR1 SGHDT, CDR2 YYEEEE. This CDR3 spans 12 amino acids. The V end lost 0 bases, the J end lost 3 bases, and 4 bases lay between the germline ends. The CDR3 loop reads CASSLENYEQYF. CDR3 DNA: TGTGCCAGCAGCTTGGAGAACTACGAGCAGTACTTC.

This sequence joins TRBV11-2 and TRBJ2-1; TRBD2 agrees at 11 bases. The V gene's germline CDR1 is SGHAT and CDR2 FQNNGV. The CDR3 covers 17 residues. The V and J ends lost 5 bases and 2 bases, in that order; junction bases with no gene match: 8. The CDR3 here is CASSPKLAGDPYNEQFF. The CDR3 bases are TGTGCCAGCAGCCCGAAACTAGCGGGGGACCCCTACAATGAGCAGTTCTTC.

The chain combines TRBV7-2 with TRBJ2-7, with D tentatively TRBD2 (6 bases). Deletions cut 5 bases from V and 7 bases from J, with 9 bases between. The CDR3 consists of 11 residues. Per germline, CDR1 SGHTA and CDR2 FQGNSA. Written as DNA, the CDR3 is TGTGCCAGCAGCCGACTAGGAGAGCAGTACTTC. Its protein is CASSRLGEQYF. Using reference TRBV7-2 and TRBJ2-7 for the parts outside the CDR3, the full variable domain is GAGVSQSPSNKVTEKGKDVELRCDPISGHTALYWYRQSLGQGLEFLIYFQGNSAPDKSGLPSDRFSAERTGGSVSTLTIQRTQQEDSAVYLCASSRLGEQYFGPGTRLTVT.

This chain joins TRBV30 and TRBJ1-2; D call uncertain. Trimming stripped 4 bases from V and 4 bases from J, with 7 bases between. Germline V gene data show CDR1 as GTSNPN and CDR2 as SVGIG (reference sequence). This CDR3 region has 11 residues. The CDR3 here is CAWILSYGYTF. Written as DNA, the CDR3 is TGTGCCTGGATTCTTTCCTATGGCTACACCTTC.

CDR3 amino acids: CASSSPGRGTQYF. The DNA of the CDR3 is TGTGCCAGCAGCTCTCCAGGGCGAGGTACGCAGTATTTT. This chain connects TRBV28 to TRBJ2-3, with D possibly being TRBD1 (5 bases). The CDR3 has 13 amino acids. Trimming cost V 6 bases and J 8 bases, with 15 bases left between them. Looked up from germline, CDR1 is MDHEN and CDR2 is SYDVKM.

This clone is a singleton in its sample. The chain recombines TRBV6-5 with TRBJ1-1, with a weak D call TRBD1 (6 bases). With 0 bases removed from V and 4 bases from J, the gap between germline ends came to 12 bases. Looked up from germline, CDR1 is MNHEY and CDR2 is SVGAGI. This CDR3 spans 15 amino acids. In nucleotides, the CDR3 is TGTGCCAGCAGTTACTCGCAAAGAGGGGGCACTGAAGCTTTCTTT. It translates to CASSYSQRGGTEAFF.

The rearrangement links TRBV9 to TRBJ2-1; D gene uncertain. The CDR3 runs to 14 residues. V lost 0 bases and J lost 5, with 9 bases in between. The germline V gene has CDR1 SGDLS and CDR2 YYNGEE. CDR3 amino acids: CASSVGTWDNEQFF. The CDR3 bases are TGTGCCAGCAGCGTAGGGACCTGGGACAATGAGCAGTTCTTC.

The chain links TRBV15 to TRBJ2-5, with 8 bases fitting TRBD2. Germline V CDR1 and CDR2: LNHNV, YYDKDF (reference sequence). Germline trimming cut 3 bases from V and 0 bases from J; bases unmatched to any gene: 6. The CDR3 loop spans 16 amino acids. The CDR3 region has the DNA TGTGCCACCAGCAGGAGCTTAGCGGGGAACCAAGAGACCCAGTACTTC. It is translated as CATSRSLAGNQETQYF. Combining the CDR3 with reference TRBV15 and TRBJ2-5 gives the whole variable domain DAMVIQNPRYQVTQFGKPVTLSCSQTLNHNVMYWYQQKSSQAPKLLFHYYDKDFNNEADTPDNFQSRRPNTSFCFLDIRSPGLGDTAMYLCATSRSLAGNQETQYFGPGTRLLVL.

The gene calls are TRBV13 and TRBJ2-7; the D gene is possibly TRBD2 (5 bases). The V and J ends lost 4 bases and 2 bases respectively, with 12 bases between them. Germline CDR1 is PRHDT and CDR2 is FYEKMQ (reference sequence). This CDR3 spans 14 amino acids. CDR3 sequence: CASSSYKEAYEQYF. CDR3 nucleotides: TGTGCCAGCAGCTCCTACAAGGAGGCCTACGAGCAGTACTTC.

With regard to this clone: This same CDR3 is encoded by further DNA sequences in the sample. The CDR3 protein is CAWSRQGTEAFF. The CDR3 region has the DNA TGTGCCTGGAGTAGACAAGGGACTGAAGCTTTCTTT. The chain employs TRBV30 and TRBJ1-1; D unclear. Germline CDR1 is GTSNPN and CDR2 is SVGIG (reference sequence). This CDR3 is built from 12 residues. V was pared by 2 bases and J by 5 bases, with 9 bases between. The whole variable domain, remainder taken from reference TRBV30 and TRBJ1-1, is SQTIHQWPATLVQPVGSPLSLECTVEGTSNPNLYWYRQAAGRGLQLLFYSVGIGQISSEVPQNLSASRPQDRQFILSSKKLLLSDSGFYLCAWSRQGTEAFFGQGTRLTVV.

V gene TRBV6-4 combines with J gene TRBJ2-2; tentatively, D is TRBD2 (6 bases). The germline CDR1 and CDR2 sequences are MRHNA and SNTAGT. The ends were cut back, 3 bases at V and 3 bases at J, with 11 bases in the middle. The CDR3 is 15 residues long. This CDR3 is CASSEEGTYTGELFF. In nucleotides, the CDR3 is TGTGCCAGCAGTGAGGAGGGGACTTACACCGGGGAGCTGTTTTTT.

The chain links TRBV28 to TRBJ1-2; 7 positions match TRBD1. The trim removed 1 base at V and 7 bases at J, leaving 6 bases unmatched. The CDR3 totals 14 residues. Germline V gene sequence: CDR1 MDHEN, CDR2 SYDVKM. The chain's CDR3 is CASSLSSRGFGYTF. The CDR3 DNA reads as TGTGCCAGCAGTTTATCTAGCAGGGGGTTTGGCTACACCTTC.

This clone was seen only once. This chain connects TRBV6-4 to TRBJ2-1; 7 bases map to TRBD1. This CDR3 has 14 residues. Germline CDR1 is MRHNA and CDR2 is SNTAGT. Losses at the gene ends were 2 bases for V and 5 bases for J; bases not matched to a gene: 3. The CDR3 coding sequence is TGTGCCAGCAGTGACACAGGGGATAACAATGAGCAGTTCTTC. Its protein is CASSDTGDNNEQFF.

V and J are TRBV5-4 and TRBJ2-5; TRBD1 aligns across 7 bases. Germline CDR1 is SGHNT and CDR2 is YYREEE (reference sequence). After removal of 5 bases from V and 2 bases from J, the junction contained 6 bases not matched to a gene. The CDR3 runs to 14 residues. The CDR3 region has the DNA TGTGCCAGCAGATCAGGGGGTGCACAAGAGACCCAGTACTTC. This gives the protein CASRSGGAQETQYF.

The chain uses TRBV7-9 and TRBJ1-1, with D possibly matching TRBD1 (5 bases). This CDR3 has 15 residues. V was trimmed by 6 bases and J by 0 bases, leaving 14 bases between them. Germline-derived CDR1 and CDR2 are SEHNR and FQNEAQ (reference sequence). The CDR3 bases are TGTGCCAGCAGTTCTCAGACAGACATGAACACTGAAGCTTTCTTT. Its protein is CASSSQTDMNTEAFF.

CDR3 sequence: CASSERDTYNSPLHF. The CDR3 nucleotides read TGTGCCAGCAGTGAGCGGGACACCTATAATTCACCCCTCCACTTT. This rearrangement joins TRBV6-4 to TRBJ1-6; maybe TRBD1 (6 bases). Germline V CDR1 and CDR2: MRHNA, SNTAGT. CDR3 size: 15 residues. Trimming pared 3 bases from V and 2 bases from J, leaving 8 bases between.

The chain recombines TRBV7-2 with TRBJ2-5; 9 bases agree with TRBD1. With 5 bases clipped from V and 4 bases from J, the junction kept 8 bases outside the gene matches. Germline loops: CDR1 SGHTA, CDR2 FQGNSA. The CDR3 contains 15 residues. The CDR3, as DNA: TGTGCCAGCAGCCCCCTGAACAGGGGGCGAGAGACCCAGTACTTC. Protein sequence: CASSPLNRGRETQYF.

This chain links TRBV7-2 with TRBJ2-5; 12 bases are shared with TRBD2. The CDR3 contains 17 residues. Germline lookup yields CDR1 SGHTA and CDR2 FQGNSA. Germline trimming cut 0 bases from V and 2 bases from J; bases unmatched to any gene: 4. CDR3 sequence: CASSLALAGGTQETQYF. The CDR3 bases are TGTGCCAGCAGCTTAGCCCTAGCGGGGGGGACTCAAGAGACCCAGTACTTC.

The chain links TRBV11-2 to TRBJ2-7; D is uncertain. Germline CDR1 reads SGHAT; CDR2 reads FQNNGV. V shed 2 bases and J shed 0 bases, with 11 bases lying between them. The CDR3 has 15 amino acids. CDR3: CASSLMRRSSYEQYF. For the CDR3, the DNA is TGTGCCAGCAGCTTAATGCGGCGGAGCTCCTACGAGCAGTACTTC.

The chain employs TRBV5-1 and TRBJ2-3, with TRBD2 matching over 9 bases. Germline lookup yields CDR1 SGHRS and CDR2 YFSETQ. The CDR3 extends over 16 amino acids. V was pared by 3 bases and J by 1 base, with 6 bases of the junction left unmatched. The CDR3 bases are TGCGCCAGCAGCTCCCCTAGCGGGAAGGGCACAGATACGCAGTATTTT. Its protein product is CASSSPSGKGTDTQYF.

The chain has TRBV11-2 and TRBJ2-1; the D call may be TRBD1 or TRBD2 (5 bases each). Germline-derived CDR1 and CDR2 are SGHAT and FQNNGV. With 6 bases removed from V and 6 bases from J, the gap between germline ends came to 15 bases. The CDR3 sequence is 14 residues long. The CDR3 protein is CASRIRERGNEQFF. CDR3 coding DNA: TGTGCCAGCAGGATCCGGGAAAGGGGCAATGAGCAGTTCTTC.

CDR3 sequence (DNA): TGTGCCAGCAGCCAGGTCTCTGGACGGGAGAGCTCTGGAAACACCATATATTTT. It yields the protein CASSQVSGRESSGNTIYF. This chain uses TRBV4-2 with TRBJ1-3; D remains unclear. Germline lookup yields CDR1 LGHNA and CDR2 YNFKEQ. The CDR3 spans 18 residues. The germline V and J ends were trimmed by 3 bases and 0 bases, with 18 bases remaining between them.

CDR3 region: CASSRSSGTDYEQYF. As DNA, the CDR3 is TGTGCCAGCAGCCGATCATCCGGGACAGACTACGAGCAGTACTTC. The chain joins TRBV7-2 to TRBJ2-7; 7 bases line up with TRBD1. The V segment lost 5 bases and the J segment 3 bases; nucleotides outside the gene matches: 10. Per the germline V gene, CDR1 is SGHTA and CDR2 is FQGNSA. The CDR3 loop spans 15 amino acids.

The rearrangement uses TRBV7-9 and TRBJ2-1; a weak D match, TRBD2 (6 bases). The CDR3 spans 15 residues. The V and J ends lost 5 bases and 0 bases respectively, with 11 bases between them. Per germline, CDR1 SEHNR and CDR2 FQNEAQ (reference sequence). Written as DNA, the CDR3 is TGTGCCAGCAGCCCCGGGAGAAGCTCCTACAATGAGCAGTTCTTC. Its translation: CASSPGRSSYNEQFF.

This chain links TRBV7-6 with TRBJ2-7; 13 bases agree with TRBD2. This CDR3 contains 17 residues. V dropped 5 bases and J dropped 7; count of bases not matched to a gene: 14. Germline lookup yields CDR1 SGHVS and CDR2 FNYEAQ. This CDR3 is CASSERTSGSLTGEQYF. CDR3 nucleotides: TGTGCCAGCAGCGAACGGACTAGCGGGAGTTTAACGGGTGAGCAGTACTTC.

V gene TRBV2 combines with J gene TRBJ2-2, with 13 bases identical to TRBD2. Per germline, CDR1 SNHLY and CDR2 FYNNEI. Trimming removed 4 bases from V and 5 bases from J; junction bases left unmatched: 1. The CDR3 has 15 amino acids. The CDR3 DNA reads as TGTGCCAGCAGTGCGGGACTAGCGGGGACCGGGGAGCTGTTTTTT. Translating it yields CASSAGLAGTGELFF.

V gene TRBV7-6 combines with J gene TRBJ1-3; D unresolved. The CDR3 extends over 19 amino acids. Trimming cost V 3 bases and J 0 bases, with 21 bases left between them. CDR1 SGHVS and CDR2 FNYEAQ come from the germline V gene. The chain's CDR3 is CASSFAVWAGSSSGNTIYF. Here the CDR3 DNA reads TGTGCCAGCAGCTTCGCCGTATGGGCCGGTTCGAGCTCTGGAAACACCATATATTTT.